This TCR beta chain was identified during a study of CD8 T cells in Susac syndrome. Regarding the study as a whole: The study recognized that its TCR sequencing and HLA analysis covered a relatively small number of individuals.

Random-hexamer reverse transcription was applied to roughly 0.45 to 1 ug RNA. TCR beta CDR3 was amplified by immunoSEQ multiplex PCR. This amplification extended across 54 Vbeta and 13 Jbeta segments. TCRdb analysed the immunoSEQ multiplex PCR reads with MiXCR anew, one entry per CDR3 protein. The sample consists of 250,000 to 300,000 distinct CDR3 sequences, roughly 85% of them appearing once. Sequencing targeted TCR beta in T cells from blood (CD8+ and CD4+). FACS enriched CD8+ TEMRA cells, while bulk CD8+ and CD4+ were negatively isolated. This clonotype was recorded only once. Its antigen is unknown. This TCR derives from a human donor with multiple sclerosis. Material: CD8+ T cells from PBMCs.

The CDR3 region is CASSQVLSLGSQSDTQYF. Written as DNA, the CDR3 is TGTGCCAGCAGCCAAGTTTTATCTCTCGGGAGTCAATCAGATACGCAGTATTTT. The chain links TRBV3-1 to TRBJ2-3, with D possibly being TRBD2 (6 bases). Germline V gene sequence: CDR1 LGHDT, CDR2 YNNKEL (reference sequence). V lost 1 base, J lost 4 bases, and 21 bases lay in between. This CDR3 region has 18 residues.